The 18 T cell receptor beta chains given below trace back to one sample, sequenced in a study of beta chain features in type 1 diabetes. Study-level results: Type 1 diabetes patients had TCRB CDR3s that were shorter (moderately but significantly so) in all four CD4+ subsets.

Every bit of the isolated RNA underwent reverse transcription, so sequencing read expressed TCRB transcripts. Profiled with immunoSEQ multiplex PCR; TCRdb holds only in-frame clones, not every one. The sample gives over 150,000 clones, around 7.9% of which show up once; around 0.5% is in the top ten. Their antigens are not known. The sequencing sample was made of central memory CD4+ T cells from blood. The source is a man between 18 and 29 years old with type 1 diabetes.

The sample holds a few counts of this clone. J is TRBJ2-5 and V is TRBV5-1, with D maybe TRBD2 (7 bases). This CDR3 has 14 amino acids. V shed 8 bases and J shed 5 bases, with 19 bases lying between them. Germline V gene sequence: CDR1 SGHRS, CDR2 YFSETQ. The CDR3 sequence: CASTGGGVVETQYF. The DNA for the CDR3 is TGCGCCAGTACTGGGGGGGGCGTCGTTGAGACCCAGTACTTC.

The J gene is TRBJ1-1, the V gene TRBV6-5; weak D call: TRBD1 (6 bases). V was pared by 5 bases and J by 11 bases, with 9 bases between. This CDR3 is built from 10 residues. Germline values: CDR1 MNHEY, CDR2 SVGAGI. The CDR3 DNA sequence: TGTGCCAGCAGTAACAGGGAGGCTTTCTTT. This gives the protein CASSNREAFF.

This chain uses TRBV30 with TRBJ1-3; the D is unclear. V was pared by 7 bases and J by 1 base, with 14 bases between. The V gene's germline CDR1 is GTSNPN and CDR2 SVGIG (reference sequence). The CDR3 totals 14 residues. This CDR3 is CAFYLVGSGNTIYF. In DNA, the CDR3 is TGTGCCTTCTACCTAGTTGGGTCTGGAAACACCATATATTTT.

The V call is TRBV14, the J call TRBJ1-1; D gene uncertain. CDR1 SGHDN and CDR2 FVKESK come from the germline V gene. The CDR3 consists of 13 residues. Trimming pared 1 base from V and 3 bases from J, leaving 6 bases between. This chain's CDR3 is CASSQALYTEAFF. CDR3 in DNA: TGTGCCAGCAGCCAAGCATTGTACACTGAAGCTTTCTTT. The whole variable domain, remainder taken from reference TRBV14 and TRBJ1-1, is EAGVTQFPSHSVIEKGQTVTLRCDPISGHDNLYWYRRVMGKEIKFLLHFVKESKQDESGMPNNRFLAERTGGTYSTLKVQPAELEDSGVYFCASSQALYTEAFFGQGTRLTVV.

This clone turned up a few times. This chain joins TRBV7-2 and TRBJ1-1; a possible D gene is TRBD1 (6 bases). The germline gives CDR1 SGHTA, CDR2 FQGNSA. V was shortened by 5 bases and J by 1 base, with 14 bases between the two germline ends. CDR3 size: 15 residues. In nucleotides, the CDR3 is TGTGCCAGCAGCGCAGCCGGGACACAGAACACTGAAGCTTTCTTT. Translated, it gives CASSAAGTQNTEAFF.

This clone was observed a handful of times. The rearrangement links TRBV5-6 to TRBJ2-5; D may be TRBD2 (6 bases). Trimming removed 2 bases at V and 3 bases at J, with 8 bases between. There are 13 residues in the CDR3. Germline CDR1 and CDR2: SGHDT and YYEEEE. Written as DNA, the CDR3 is TGTGCCAGCAGCTTCGGCGGGAAAGAGACCCAGTACTTC. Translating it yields CASSFGGKETQYF.

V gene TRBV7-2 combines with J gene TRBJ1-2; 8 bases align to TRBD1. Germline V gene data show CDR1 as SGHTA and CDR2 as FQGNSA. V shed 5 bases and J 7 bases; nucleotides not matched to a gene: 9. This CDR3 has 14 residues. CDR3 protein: CASSPAWTGTGYTF. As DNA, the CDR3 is TGTGCCAGCAGCCCGGCCTGGACAGGGACTGGCTACACCTTC.

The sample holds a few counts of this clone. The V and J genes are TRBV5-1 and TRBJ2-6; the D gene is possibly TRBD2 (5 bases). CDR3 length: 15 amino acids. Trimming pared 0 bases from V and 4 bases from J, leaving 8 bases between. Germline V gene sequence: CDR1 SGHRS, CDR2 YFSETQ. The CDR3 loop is CASSLESGGANVLTF. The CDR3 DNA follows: TGCGCCAGCAGCTTGGAATCGGGGGGGGCCAACGTCCTGACTTTC.

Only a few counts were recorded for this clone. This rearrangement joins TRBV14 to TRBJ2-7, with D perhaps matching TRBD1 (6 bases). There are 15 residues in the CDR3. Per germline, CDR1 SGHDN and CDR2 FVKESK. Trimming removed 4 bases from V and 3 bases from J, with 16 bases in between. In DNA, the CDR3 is TGTGCCAGCAGCCCCAGGGCAGGGGTAAGCTACGAGCAGTACTTC. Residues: CASSPRAGVSYEQYF.

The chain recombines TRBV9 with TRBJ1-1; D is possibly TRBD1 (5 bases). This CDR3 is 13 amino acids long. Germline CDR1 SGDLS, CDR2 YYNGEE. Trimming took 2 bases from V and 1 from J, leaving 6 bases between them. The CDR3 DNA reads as TGTGCCAGCAGCGTCGACAGGAACACTGAAGCTTTCTTT. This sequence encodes CASSVDRNTEAFF.

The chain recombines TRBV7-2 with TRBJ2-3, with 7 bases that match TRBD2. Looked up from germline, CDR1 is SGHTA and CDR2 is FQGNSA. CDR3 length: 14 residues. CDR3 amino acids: CAGAAKTSEDTQYF. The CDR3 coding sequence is TGTGCAGGCGCAGCAAAAACTAGCGAAGATACGCAGTATTTT.

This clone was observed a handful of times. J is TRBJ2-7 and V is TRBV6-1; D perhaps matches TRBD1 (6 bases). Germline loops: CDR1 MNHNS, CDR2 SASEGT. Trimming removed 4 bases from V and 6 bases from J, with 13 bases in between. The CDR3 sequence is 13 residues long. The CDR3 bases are TGTGCCAGCAGTGGACAGGCCCCTACCGAGCAGTACTTC. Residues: CASSGQAPTEQYF.

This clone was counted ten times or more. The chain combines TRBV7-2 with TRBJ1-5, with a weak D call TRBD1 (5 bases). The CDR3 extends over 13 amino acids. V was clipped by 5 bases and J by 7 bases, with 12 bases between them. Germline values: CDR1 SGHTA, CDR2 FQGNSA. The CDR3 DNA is TGTGCCAGCAGCGGAGAAAGGGGCCAGCCCCAGCATTTT. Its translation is CASSGERGQPQHF.

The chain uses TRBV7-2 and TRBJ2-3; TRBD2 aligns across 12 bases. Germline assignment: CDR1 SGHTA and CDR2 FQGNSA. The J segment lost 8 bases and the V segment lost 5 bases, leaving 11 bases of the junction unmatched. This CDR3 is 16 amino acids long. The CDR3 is CASSPPGLAGWGTQYF. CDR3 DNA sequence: TGTGCCAGCAGCCCTCCCGGACTAGCGGGATGGGGTACGCAGTATTTT. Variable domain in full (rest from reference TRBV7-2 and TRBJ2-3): GAGVSQSPSNKVTEKGKDVELRCDPISGHTALYWYRQSLGQGLEFLIYFQGNSAPDKSGLPSDRFSAERTGGSVSTLTIQRTQQEDSAVYLCASSPPGLAGWGTQYFGPGTRLTVL.

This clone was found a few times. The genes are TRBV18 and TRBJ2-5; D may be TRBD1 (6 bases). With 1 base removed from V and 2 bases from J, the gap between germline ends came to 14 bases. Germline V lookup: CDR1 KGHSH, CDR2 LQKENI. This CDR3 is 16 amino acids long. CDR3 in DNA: TGTGCCAGCTCACCACGATATAATCAGGGGCAAGAGACCCAGTACTTC. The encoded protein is CASSPRYNQGQETQYF.

CDR3 sequence reads: CASSFPYGLNTEAFF. CDR3 sequence (DNA): TGCGCCAGCAGCTTCCCCTACGGGTTGAACACTGAAGCTTTCTTT. The chain carries TRBV5-1 and TRBJ1-1, with D uncertain. V was clipped by 2 bases and J by 0 bases, with 11 bases between them. Germline values: CDR1 SGHRS, CDR2 YFSETQ. This CDR3 has 15 amino acids. The full variable domain, with the rest looked up from reference TRBV5-1 and TRBJ1-1, is KAGVTQTPRYLIKTRGQQVTLSCSPISGHRSVSWYQQTPGQGLQFLFEYFSETQRNKGNFPGRFSGRQFSNSRSEMNVSTLELGDSALYLCASSFPYGLNTEAFFGQGTRLTVV.

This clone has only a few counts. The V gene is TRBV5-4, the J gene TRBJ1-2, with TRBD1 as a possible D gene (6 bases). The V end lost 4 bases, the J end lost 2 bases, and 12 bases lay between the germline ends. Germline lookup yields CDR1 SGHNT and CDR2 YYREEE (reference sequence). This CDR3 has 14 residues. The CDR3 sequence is CASSAEGQNYGYTF. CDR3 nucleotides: TGTGCCAGCAGCGCCGAGGGACAAAACTATGGCTACACCTTC.

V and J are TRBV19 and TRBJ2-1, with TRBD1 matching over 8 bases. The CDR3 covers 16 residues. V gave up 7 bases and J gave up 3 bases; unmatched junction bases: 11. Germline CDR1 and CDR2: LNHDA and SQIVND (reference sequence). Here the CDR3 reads CASIPAGTGLYNEQFF. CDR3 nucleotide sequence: TGTGCCAGTATACCAGCCGGGACAGGACTCTACAATGAGCAGTTCTTC.